The present T cell receptor (beta chain) was sequenced within a study of tumor-infiltrating lymphocytes in primary liver carcinoma. The overall study: In every tissue type, samples returned a similar yield of roughly 3.5 to 7.13 million productive TCRbeta reads.

Co-extraction yielded RNA and DNA from around 20-30 mg of unsorted bulk tissue. Germline CDR1 is SGHNT and CDR2 is YYREEE (reference sequence). The CDR3 consists of 15 residues. As regards this clonotype: Its ends do not fully match the called genes, so a read error is possible.

A primer in the constant region served to generate TCR beta cDNA from about 480 ng of total RNA. The TCR beta library was amplified through three nested multiplex PCR rounds in a modified ARM-PCR procedure. Both of the initial two PCR rounds ran for approximately 11 cycles and employed TRBV1-TRBV30 forward primers alongside a C-beta reverse primer. Each CDR3 protein gets one entry after TCRdb re-called the multiplex PCR reads with MiXCR. The data show approximately 100,000 distinct CDR3 sequences, with about 63% seen just once and 9% to 15% held by the top ten. The sequence came from a woman aged 55 to 70 with primary liver carcinoma and hepatitis B virus infection. The rearrangement joins TRBV5-4 to TRBJ2-1; D is perhaps TRBD2 (6 bases). The source material was liver tumor tissue from sampling region 2. Subset denoted: tumor region T2, inferior pole. The CDR3 coding sequence is TGTACCAGCAGCCTTGGAGGGATGCGCGACAATGAGCAGTTCTTC. This encodes CTSSLGGMRDNEQFF.